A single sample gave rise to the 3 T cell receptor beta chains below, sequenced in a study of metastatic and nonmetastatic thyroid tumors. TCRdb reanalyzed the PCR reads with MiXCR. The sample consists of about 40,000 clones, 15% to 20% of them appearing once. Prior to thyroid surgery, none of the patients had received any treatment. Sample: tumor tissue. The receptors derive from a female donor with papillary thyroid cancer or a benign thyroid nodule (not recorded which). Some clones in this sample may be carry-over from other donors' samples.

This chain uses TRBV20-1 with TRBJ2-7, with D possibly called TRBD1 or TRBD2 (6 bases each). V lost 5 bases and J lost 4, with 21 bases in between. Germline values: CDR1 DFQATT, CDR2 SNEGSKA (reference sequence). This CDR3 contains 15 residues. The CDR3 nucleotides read TGCAGTGCTCAGACTCAACGACGGGGGACATACGAGCAGTACTTC. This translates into CSAQTQRRGTYEQYF.

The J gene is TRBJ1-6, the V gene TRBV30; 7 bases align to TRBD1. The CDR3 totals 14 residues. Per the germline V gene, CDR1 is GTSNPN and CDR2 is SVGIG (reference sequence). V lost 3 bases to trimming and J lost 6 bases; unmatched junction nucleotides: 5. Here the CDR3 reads CAWRLDRSNSPLHF. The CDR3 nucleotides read TGTGCCTGGAGATTGGACAGGAGTAATTCACCCCTCCACTTT.

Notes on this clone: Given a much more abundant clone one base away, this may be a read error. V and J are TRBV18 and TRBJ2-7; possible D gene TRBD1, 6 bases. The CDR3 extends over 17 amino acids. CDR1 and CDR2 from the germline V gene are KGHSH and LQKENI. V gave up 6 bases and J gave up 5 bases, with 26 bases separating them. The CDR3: CASSSASAGQWVHEQYF. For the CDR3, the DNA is TGTGCCAGCTCCTCAGCTTCAGCAGGACAGTGGGTCCACGAGCAGTACTTC.